A single TCR beta chain is shown here with its context. Its specificity is unknown. This may be a read error: a much more frequent sequence differs by one nucleotide. A modified ARM-PCR protocol with three rounds of nested PCR amplified TCRbeta. TCRdb itself ran the multiplex PCR reads through MiXCR, one entry per CDR3 protein. The data show roughly 120,000 distinct CDR3 sequences, with about 65% seen just once and roughly 19% held by the top ten. This CDR3 spans 13 amino acids. CDR1 and CDR2 from the germline V gene are ENHRY and SYGVKD. This record belongs to a study of tumor and adjacent non-tumor tissue in lung cancer. At the level of the study: The cohort had about a dozen adenocarcinoma, a couple of squamous cell and 1 small cell patients. Samples averaged roughly 4.4 million productive TCRbeta reads each.

Study results and caveats: Tumor tissue had significantly higher TCR diversity than normal lung. Patients with more diverse tumor TCRs had worse survival.

The template was RNA from unsorted bulk tissue. The normal lung tissue was taken more than 3 cm from the tumor edge. The sequenced sample consisted of distant non-tumor lung tissue. The clonotype originates from a man aged 60 to 69 with non-small cell lung cancer. The chain has TRBV10-3 and TRBJ2-7, with 7 bases fitting TRBD2. Here the CDR3 reads CVISEPGGSEQYF. CDR3 DNA sequence: TGTGTCATCAGTGAGCCGGGCGGGAGCGAGCAGTACTTC.